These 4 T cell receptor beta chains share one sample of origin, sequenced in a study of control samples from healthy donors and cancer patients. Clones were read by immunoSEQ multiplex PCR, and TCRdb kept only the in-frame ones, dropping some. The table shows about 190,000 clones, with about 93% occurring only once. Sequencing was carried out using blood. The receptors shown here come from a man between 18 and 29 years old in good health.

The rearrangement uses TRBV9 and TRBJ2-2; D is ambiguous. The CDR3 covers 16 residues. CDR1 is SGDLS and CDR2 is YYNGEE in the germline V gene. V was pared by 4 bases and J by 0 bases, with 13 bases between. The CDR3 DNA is TGTGCCAGCAGCCAGTTTTTGACAACGAACACCGGGGAGCTGTTTTTT. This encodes CASSQFLTTNTGELFF.

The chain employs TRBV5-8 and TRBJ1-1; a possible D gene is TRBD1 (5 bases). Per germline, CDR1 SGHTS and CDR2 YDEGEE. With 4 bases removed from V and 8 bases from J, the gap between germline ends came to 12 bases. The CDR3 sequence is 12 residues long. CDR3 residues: CASSLRPGEAFF. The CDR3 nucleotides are TGTGCCAGCAGCCTGCGCCCAGGGGAAGCTTTCTTT.

The CDR3 loop is CASSRGTAIYGYTF. The DNA for the CDR3 is TGTGCCAGCAGCCGCGGGACGGCTATCTATGGCTACACCTTC. J is TRBJ1-2 and V is TRBV5-5; TRBD1 might be the D (5 bases). The germline gives CDR1 SGHKS, CDR2 YYEKEE (reference sequence). V was cut by 4 bases and J by 4 bases, with 14 bases left in between. CDR3 size: 14 residues.

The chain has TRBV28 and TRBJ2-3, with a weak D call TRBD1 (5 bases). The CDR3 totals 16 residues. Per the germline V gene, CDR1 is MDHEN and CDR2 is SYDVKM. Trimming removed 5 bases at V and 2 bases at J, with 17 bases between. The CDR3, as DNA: TGTGCCAGCAGTAACGACAAAAGGGGTTACACAGATACGCAGTATTTT. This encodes CASSNDKRGYTDTQYF.